This T cell receptor (beta chain) was documented in a study of T cell responses to AZD1222 COVID-19 vaccine. V was clipped by 3 bases and J by 3 bases, with 20 bases between them. The germline V gene has CDR1 MGHDK and CDR2 SYGVNS. The CDR3 totals 17 residues. The repertoire was sequenced with immunoSEQ multiplex PCR; TCRdb's copy has only in-frame clones and lacks some. The sample lists around 92,000 clones; approximately 90% were seen once. This chain uses TRBV25-1 with TRBJ1-2, with D perhaps matching TRBD1 (5 bases). The specimen was peripheral blood, collected on day 0 of AZD1222 vaccination. The sequence was obtained from an adult in good health. CDR3 residues: CASSEYGAQGADYGYTF. The CDR3 DNA follows: TGTGCCAGCAGTGAGTACGGGGCGCAAGGGGCGGACTATGGCTACACCTTC.